The clone carrying this TCR beta chain was seen only once. V shed 4 bases and J shed 4 bases, with 20 bases lying between them. This CDR3 spans 17 amino acids. Germline-derived CDR1 and CDR2 are SGDLS and YYNGEE. This record comes from a study of control samples from healthy donors and cancer patients. Libraries were prepared by immunoSEQ multiplex PCR; TCRdb keeps only in-frame clonotypes and omits some of them. The repertoire holds 230,000 or so clones, with around 94% as singletons. Sequenced sample: blood. This TCR was sampled from a man aged 50-59 years in good health. This chain joins TRBV9 and TRBJ2-2; D remains unclear. This chain's CDR3 is CASSPLGSARLTGELFF. The CDR3, as DNA: TGTGCCAGCAGCCCCCTCGGGTCTGCCAGGCTCACCGGGGAGCTGTTTTTT. The complete variable domain, with remaining parts taken from reference TRBV9 and TRBJ2-2, reads DSGVTQTPKHLITATGQRVTLRCSPRSGDLSVYWYQQSLDQGLQFLIQYYNGEERAKGNILERFSAQQFPDLHSELNLSSLELGDSALYFCASSPLGSARLTGELFFGEGSRLTVL.